At least ten counts were recorded for the clone carrying this TCR beta chain. The TCR beta library used iRepertoire HTBI primers with Arm-PCR amplification of CDR3. TCRdb re-derived calls from the multiplex PCR reads in MiXCR, one entry per CDR3 protein. The sample yields 400,000 to 550,000 distinct CDR3 sequences, around 17% seen once. These data come from a study of regulatory T cells in long-lasting Graves disease. Regarding time point: newly diagnosed GD, antithyroid drugs for less than 3 months. Researchers made the TCR library from RNA that was extracted from PBMCs. V dropped 3 bases and J dropped 2 bases, with 11 bases sitting between them. Germline V gene data show CDR1 as SGHKS and CDR2 as YYEKEE (reference sequence). The CDR3 spans 14 residues. Another study also made use of these data, one on T cells in Graves' hyperthyroidism and ophthalmopathy. This second study notes: A first-round RT-PCR of the TCR CDR3 used the HTBI primer set.

The sequence was obtained from a woman aged 25 to 45 with Graves disease. Material: peripheral blood mononuclear cells (PBMCs), obtained at new diagnosis, from a patient treated with antithyroid drugs. The gene calls are TRBV5-5 and TRBJ2-5; D not certain. CDR3 nucleotides: TGTGCCAGCAGCTCCCCGACGCAGCAAGAGACCCAGTACTTC. It codes for CASSSPTQQETQYF.